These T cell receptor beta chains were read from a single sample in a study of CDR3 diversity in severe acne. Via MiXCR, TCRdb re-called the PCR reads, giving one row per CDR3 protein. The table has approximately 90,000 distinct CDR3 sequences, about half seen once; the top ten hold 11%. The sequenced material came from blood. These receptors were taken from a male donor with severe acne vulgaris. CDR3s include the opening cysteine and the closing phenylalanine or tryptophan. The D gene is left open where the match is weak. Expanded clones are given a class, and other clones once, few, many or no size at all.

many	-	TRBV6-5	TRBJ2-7	CASSYGTRDEQYF	TGTGCCAGCAGTTACGGGACGAGGGACGAGCAGTACTTC
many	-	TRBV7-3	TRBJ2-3	CASSFFGRSDRRDTQYF	TGTGCCAGCAGCTTTTTTGGGAGATCCGACCGTCGGGATACGCAGTATTTT
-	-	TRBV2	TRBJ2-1	CASSLNGDATYEQFF	TGTGCCAGCAGTTTAAATGGGGACGCAACCTACGAGCAGTTCTTC
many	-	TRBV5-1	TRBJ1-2	CASSLSWAHGYTF	TGCGCCAGCAGCTTGAGCTGGGCCCACGGCTACACCTTC
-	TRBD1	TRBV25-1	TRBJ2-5	CASSHNSGRGETQYF	TGTGCCAGCAGCCATAACAGCGGCAGGGGGGAGACCCAGTACTTC
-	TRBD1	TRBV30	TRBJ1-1	CVWTKQGERAEAFF	TGTGTCTGGACCAAACAGGGGGAGAGGGCTGAAGCTTTCTTT
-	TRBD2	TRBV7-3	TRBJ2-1	CASSLRPSGLRALNNEQFF	TGTGCCAGCAGCTTAAGGCCTAGCGGTCTGAGGGCACTTAACAATGAGCAGTTCTTC
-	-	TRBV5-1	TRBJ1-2	CASSPGTNYGYTF	TGCGCCAGCAGCCCTGGGACAAACTATGGCTACACCTTC
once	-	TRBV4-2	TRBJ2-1	CASSQDDSVGNNEQFF	TGTGCCAGCAGCCAAGACGATAGCGTTGGGAACAATGAGCAGTTCTTC
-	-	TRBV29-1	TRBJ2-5	CSVENRFWEETQYF	TGCAGCGTGGAGAATCGGTTTTGGGAAGAGACCCAGTACTTC
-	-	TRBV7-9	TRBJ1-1	CASTPAAGPTEAFF	TGTGCCAGCACCCCCGCTGCAGGGCCCACTGAAGCTTTCTTT
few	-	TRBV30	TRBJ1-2	CAWSVSAGGYTF	TGTGCCTGGAGTGTATCGGCTGGCGGCTACACCTTC
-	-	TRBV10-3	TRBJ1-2	CAIQEEFYGYTF	TGTGCCATCCAGGAGGAATTCTATGGCTACACCTTC
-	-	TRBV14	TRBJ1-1	CASSQDDTEAFF	TGTGCCAGCAGCCAAGATGACACTGAAGCTTTCTTT
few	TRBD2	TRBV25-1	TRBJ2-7	CASSVSGGLISYEQYF	TGTGCCAGCAGTGTATCGGGGGGGCTCATCTCCTACGAGCAGTACTTC
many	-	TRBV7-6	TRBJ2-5	CASSPGEETQYF	TGTGCCAGCAGCCCCGGGGAAGAGACCCAGTACTTC
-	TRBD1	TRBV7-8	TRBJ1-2	CASSPHWDRANYGYTF	TGTGCCAGCAGTCCACATTGGGACAGAGCTAACTATGGCTACACCTTC
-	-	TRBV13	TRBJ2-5	CDSSFYICSALEERTWETQYF	-
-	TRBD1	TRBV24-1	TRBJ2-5	CASSGGTGNQETQYF	TGTGCCAGCAGTGGAGGGACAGGGAACCAAGAGACCCAGTACTTC
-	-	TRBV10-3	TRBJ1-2	CAISEVSGTYGYTF	TGTGCCATCAGTGAGGTCTCGGGGACATATGGCTACACCTTC
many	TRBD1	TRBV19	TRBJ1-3	CATSDRAGNTIYF	TGTGCCACTTCCGACAGGGCCGGAAACACCATATATTTT
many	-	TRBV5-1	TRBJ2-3	CASSLWGTGTDTQYF	TGCGCCAGCAGCTTGTGGGGTACAGGTACAGATACGCAGTATTTT
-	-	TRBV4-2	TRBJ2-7	CASSPQGGGEQCF	TGTGCCAGCAGCCCCCAGGGGGGCGGTGAGCAGTGCTTC
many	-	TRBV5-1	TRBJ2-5	CASSLGPGVQETQYF	TGCGCCAGCAGCTTGGGGCCAGGGGTCCAAGAGACCCAGTACTTC
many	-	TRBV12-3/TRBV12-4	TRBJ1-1	CASSFEVSWEAFF	TGTGCCAGCAGTTTTGAGGTATCATGGGAAGCTTTCTTT
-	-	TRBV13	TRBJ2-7	CASSFGVGGSSYEQYF	TGTGCCAGCAGCTTTGGTGTGGGTGGGAGTTCCTACGAGCAGTACTTC
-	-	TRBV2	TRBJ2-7	CASGETRGQYF	TGTGCCAGCGGGGAGACGCGCGGACAGTACTTC
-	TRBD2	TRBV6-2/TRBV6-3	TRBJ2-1	CAALIAGGTWEQFF	TGTGCCGCTCTTATAGCGGGAGGTACTTGGGAGCAGTTCTTC
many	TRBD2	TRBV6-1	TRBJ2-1	CASTIGLAGRNEQFF	TGTGCCAGCACCATAGGACTAGCGGGTAGAAATGAGCAGTTCTTC
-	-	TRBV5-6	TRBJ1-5	CASSLNSNQPQHF	TGTGCCAGCAGCTTGAACAGCAATCAGCCCCAGCATTTT
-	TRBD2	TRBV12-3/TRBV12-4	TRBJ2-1	CASSFAGVNYNEQFF	TGTGCCAGCAGTTTCGCGGGAGTCAACTACAATGAGCAGTTCTTC
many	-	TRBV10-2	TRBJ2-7	CASSESGPAYEQYF	TGCGCCAGCAGTGAGTCAGGGCCCGCCTACGAGCAGTACTTC
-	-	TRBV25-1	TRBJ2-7	CASSPGTVLNEQYF	TGTGCCAGCAGTCCCGGGACCGTGTTAAACGAGCAGTACTTC
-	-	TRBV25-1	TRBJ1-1	CASSDADSYSSEAFF	TGTGCCAGCAGTGATGCGGACAGCTACAGTTCTGAAGCTTTCTTT
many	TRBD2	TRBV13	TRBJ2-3	CASSLRGRNTDTQYF	TGTGCCAGCAGCTTGCGCGGGAGGAACACAGATACGCAGTATTTT
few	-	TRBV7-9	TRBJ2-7	CASSPGTYEQYF	TGTGCCAGCTCGCCAGGGACCTACGAGCAGTACTTC
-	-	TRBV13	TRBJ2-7	CASSVEGRGEQYF	TGTGCCAGCAGCGTAGAGGGGCGGGGAGAGCAGTACTTC
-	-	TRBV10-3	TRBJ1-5	CAISEGSNQPQHF	TGTGCCATCAGTGAGGGCTCCAATCAGCCCCAGCATTTT
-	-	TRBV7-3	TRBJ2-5	CASISPSRAAETQYF	TGTGCCAGCATCTCACCGAGTCGGGCCGCCGAGACCCAGTACTTC
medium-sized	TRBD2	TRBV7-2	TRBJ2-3	CASSFLAGGGADTQYF	TGTGCCAGCAGCTTTCTAGCGGGAGGAGGGGCAGATACGCAGTATTTT
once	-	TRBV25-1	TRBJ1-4	CASSGTGDEKLFF	TGTGCCAGCTCCGGGACCGGTGATGAAAAACTGTTTTTT
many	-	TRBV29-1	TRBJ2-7	CSVMEGSYEQYF	TGCAGCGTAATGGAGGGATCCTACGAGCAGTACTTC
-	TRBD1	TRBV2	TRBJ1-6	CASRPTTGQNSPLHF	TGTGCCAGCAGACCAACGACAGGGCAAAATTCACCCCTCCACTTT
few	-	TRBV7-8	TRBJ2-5	CASSLDSGGDETQYF	TGTGCCAGCAGCTTAGATAGCGGAGGCGATGAGACCCAGTACTTC
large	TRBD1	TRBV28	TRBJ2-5	CASSSGIQGAAETQYF	TGTGCCAGCAGTTCAGGCATTCAGGGGGCGGCGGAGACCCAGTACTTC
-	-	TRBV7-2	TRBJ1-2	CASTLALLAYGYTF	TGTGCCAGCACCTTAGCTCTCCTGGCCTATGGCTACACCTTC
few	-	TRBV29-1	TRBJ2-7	CSVGRSYEQYF	TGCAGCGTTGGCAGGTCCTACGAGCAGTACTTC
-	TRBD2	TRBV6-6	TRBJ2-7	CASNPSGSGEQYF	TGTGCCAGCAATCCTAGCGGGAGTGGGGAGCAGTACTTC
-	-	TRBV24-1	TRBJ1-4	CATKGVGEKLFF	TGTGCCACCAAGGGCGTAGGGGAAAAACTGTTTTTT
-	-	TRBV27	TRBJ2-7	CASSFLDRGFYTGYYEQYF	TGTGCCAGCAGTTTTTTGGACAGAGGTTTTTACACCGGGTACTACGAGCAGTACTTC
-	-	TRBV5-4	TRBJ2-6	CASSLGFGANVLIF	TGTGCCAGCAGCTTGGGGTTTGGGGCCAACGTCCTGATTTTC
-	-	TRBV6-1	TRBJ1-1	CASSPVVERTEAFF	TGTGCCAGCAGCCCAGTCGTGGAGCGGACTGAAGCTTTCTTT
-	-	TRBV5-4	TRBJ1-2	CASSQVGQGVAGYTF	TGTGCCAGCAGCCAGGTAGGGCAGGGAGTTGCTGGCTACACCTTC
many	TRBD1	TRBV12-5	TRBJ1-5	CASGLGDRFIDQPQHF	TGTGCTAGTGGTTTGGGGGACAGGTTCATTGATCAGCCCCAGCATTTT